Sequencing of this T cell receptor beta chain was carried out in a study of blood T cell repertoires in COVID-19. Looking at the study overall: PBMCs, B-cell-depleted T cells, or T cells were the source of the cDNA or gDNA that made up the material.

There are 13 residues in the CDR3. CDR1 is SNHLY, CDR2 FYNNEI, per germline. The V and J ends lost 5 bases and 9 bases respectively, with 17 bases between them. As originally analysed: How many nucleated cells were present was estimated from reference gene primer amplification. Profiling relied on immunoSEQ multiplex PCR, and the TCRdb table lists in-frame clones only, not all of them. D and trimming were read from the DNA, whereas the V and J calls and clone size are those reported in that table. The sample has roughly 140,000 clones, about four fifths seen once. Sequenced sample: peripheral blood. The TCR was taken from an elderly woman in a cohort sampled during active or convalescent COVID-19. The chain links TRBV2 to TRBJ2-7, with D tentatively TRBD1 (5 bases). In DNA form, the CDR3 reads TGTGCCAGCAGTAGGACACGAGAATTGGGGCAGTACTTC. It specifies CASSRTRELGQYF.